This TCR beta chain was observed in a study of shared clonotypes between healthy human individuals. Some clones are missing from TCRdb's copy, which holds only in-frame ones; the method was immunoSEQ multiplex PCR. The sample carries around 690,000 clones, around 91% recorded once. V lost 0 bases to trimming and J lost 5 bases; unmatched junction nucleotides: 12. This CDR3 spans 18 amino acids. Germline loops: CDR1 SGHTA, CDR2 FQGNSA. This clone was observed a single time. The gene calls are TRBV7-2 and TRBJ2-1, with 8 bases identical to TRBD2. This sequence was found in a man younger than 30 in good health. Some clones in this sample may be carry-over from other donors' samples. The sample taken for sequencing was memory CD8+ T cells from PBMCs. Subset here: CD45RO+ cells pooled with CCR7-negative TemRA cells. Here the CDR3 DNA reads TGTGCCAGCAGCTTAGCCGCCCCACTAGCGGTTATACACAATGAGCAGTTCTTC. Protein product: CASSLAAPLAVIHNEQFF.